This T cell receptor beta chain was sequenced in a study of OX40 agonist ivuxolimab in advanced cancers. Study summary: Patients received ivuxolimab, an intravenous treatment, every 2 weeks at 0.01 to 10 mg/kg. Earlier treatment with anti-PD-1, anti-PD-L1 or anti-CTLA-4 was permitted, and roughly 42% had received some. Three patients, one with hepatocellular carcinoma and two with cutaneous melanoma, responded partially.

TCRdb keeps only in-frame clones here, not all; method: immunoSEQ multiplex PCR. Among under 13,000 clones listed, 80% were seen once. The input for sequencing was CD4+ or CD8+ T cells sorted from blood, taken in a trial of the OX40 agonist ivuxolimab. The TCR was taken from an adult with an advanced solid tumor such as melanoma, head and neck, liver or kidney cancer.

The CDR3 bases are TGTGCCAGCAGCTTAGTGCGAGCGGGAGCATACAATGAGCAGTTCTTC. Its translation is CASSLVRAGAYNEQFF. V gene TRBV7-2 combines with J gene TRBJ2-1, with 8 bases fitting TRBD2. The germline gives CDR1 SGHTA, CDR2 FQGNSA. The CDR3 is made up of 16 amino acids. V was pared by 1 base and J by 4 bases, with 6 bases of the junction left unmatched.